This T cell receptor beta chain was found in a study of T cells in Graves' hyperthyroidism and ophthalmopathy. RNA transcripts provided the source from which TCR beta CDR3 regions were amplified. Researchers ran a first-round RT-PCR on the TCR CDR3 using the HTBI primer set. TCRdb re-called the multiplex PCR reads with MiXCR, one entry per CDR3 protein. The table has over 500,000 distinct CDR3 sequences, approximately 15% seen once; the top ten hold approximately 15%. V was pared by 5 bases and J by 1 base, with 5 bases of the junction left unmatched. The CDR3 totals 15 residues. Looked up from germline, CDR1 is KGHSH and CDR2 is LQKENI.

The sequenced sample consisted of blood. This rearrangement joins TRBV18 to TRBJ2-3; 8 bases are a match to TRBD2. This TCR came from a middle-aged woman with Graves' hyperthyroidism. The CDR3 sequence: CASSEGLVRTDTQYF. The CDR3 bases are TGTGCCAGCTCAGAGGGACTAGTGCGCACAGATACGCAGTATTTT.